Described below is a single T cell receptor beta chain sequence and its context. This record comes from a study of blood T cell repertoires in COVID-19. Study information: Acute and convalescent COVID-19 samples came from the United States, Italy and Spain. T cells, B-cell-depleted T cells, or PBMCs provided the cDNA or gDNA that served as material.

Authors' data handling: Amplification of reference gene primers was used by the study to estimate nucleated cell counts. Some clones are missing from TCRdb's copy, which holds only in-frame ones; the method was immunoSEQ multiplex PCR. V and J calls and clone size follow that table, whereas D and trimming were derived from the DNA. The sample lists under 150,000 clones, around nine tenths seen once, with 8.4% in the top ten. With 0 bases removed from V and 10 bases from J, the gap between germline ends came to 12 bases. Germline CDR1 and CDR2: LNHNV and YYDKDF (reference sequence). The CDR3 has 13 residues.

The V gene is TRBV15, the J gene TRBJ1-1; unclear D gene. The receptor's source is a woman in her sixties or seventies who had recovered from COVID-19. Sequenced material: peripheral blood. The CDR3 is CATSRDRWSGAFF. CDR3 DNA: TGTGCCACCAGCAGAGATCGATGGAGCGGAGCTTTCTTT.